This T cell receptor beta chain is drawn from a study of response to subunit inactivated influenza vaccine. Broader study findings: It was the authors' suggestion that each seasonal influenza vaccination recruits few new T cells.

TCRdb passed the RT-PCR reads through MiXCR, listing each CDR3 protein once. The data hold around 470,000 distinct CDR3 sequences, with more than 7% observed a single time. The CDR3 is 14 amino acids. V was pared by 1 base and J by 5 bases, with 9 bases between. Germline CDR1 SGHRS, CDR2 YFSETQ. This clonotype was seen only a few times. Its antigen is not known. This material consisted of PBMCs from blood, taken about 23 months after vaccination. This TCR came from a man aged 50-75 years who received an inactivated influenza vaccine. This chain uses TRBV5-1 with TRBJ1-4; unclear D gene. The CDR3 DNA reads TGCGCCAGCAGCTTGAACAGTGGAAATGAAAAACTGTTTTTT. Amino acid sequence: CASSLNSGNEKLFF.